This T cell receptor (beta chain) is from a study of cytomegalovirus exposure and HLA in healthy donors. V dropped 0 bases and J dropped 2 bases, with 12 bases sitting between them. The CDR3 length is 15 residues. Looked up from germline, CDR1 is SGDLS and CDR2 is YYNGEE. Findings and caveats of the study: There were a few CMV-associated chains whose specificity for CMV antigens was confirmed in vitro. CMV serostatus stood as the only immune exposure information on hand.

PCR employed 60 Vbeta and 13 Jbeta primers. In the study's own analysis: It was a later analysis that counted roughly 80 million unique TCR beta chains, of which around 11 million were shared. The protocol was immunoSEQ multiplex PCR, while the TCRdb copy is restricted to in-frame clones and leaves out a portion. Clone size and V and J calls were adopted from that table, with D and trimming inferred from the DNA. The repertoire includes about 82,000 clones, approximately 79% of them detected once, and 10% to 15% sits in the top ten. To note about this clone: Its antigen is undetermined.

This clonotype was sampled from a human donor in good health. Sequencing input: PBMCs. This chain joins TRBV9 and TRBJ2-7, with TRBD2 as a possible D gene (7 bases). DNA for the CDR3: TGTGCCAGCAGCGTAGGCGGGGGCCTCACCTACGAGCAGTACTTC. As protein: CASSVGGGLTYEQYF.